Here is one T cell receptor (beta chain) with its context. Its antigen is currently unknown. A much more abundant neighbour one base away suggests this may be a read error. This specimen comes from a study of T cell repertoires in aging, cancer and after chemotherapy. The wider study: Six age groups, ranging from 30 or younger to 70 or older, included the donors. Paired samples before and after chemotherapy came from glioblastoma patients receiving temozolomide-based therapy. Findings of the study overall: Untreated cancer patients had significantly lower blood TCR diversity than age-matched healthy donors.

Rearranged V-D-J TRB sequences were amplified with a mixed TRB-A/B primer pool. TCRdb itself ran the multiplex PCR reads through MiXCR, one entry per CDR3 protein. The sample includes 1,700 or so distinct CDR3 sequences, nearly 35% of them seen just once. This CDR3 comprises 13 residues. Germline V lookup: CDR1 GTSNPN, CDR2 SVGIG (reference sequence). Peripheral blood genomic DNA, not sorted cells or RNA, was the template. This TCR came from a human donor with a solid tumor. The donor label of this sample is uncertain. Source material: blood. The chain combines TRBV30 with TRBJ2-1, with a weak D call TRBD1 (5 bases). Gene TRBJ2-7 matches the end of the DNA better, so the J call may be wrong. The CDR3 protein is CAWSVGAGYEQYF. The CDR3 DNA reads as TGTGCCTGGAGTGTAGGGGCCGGGTATGAGCAGTACTTC.